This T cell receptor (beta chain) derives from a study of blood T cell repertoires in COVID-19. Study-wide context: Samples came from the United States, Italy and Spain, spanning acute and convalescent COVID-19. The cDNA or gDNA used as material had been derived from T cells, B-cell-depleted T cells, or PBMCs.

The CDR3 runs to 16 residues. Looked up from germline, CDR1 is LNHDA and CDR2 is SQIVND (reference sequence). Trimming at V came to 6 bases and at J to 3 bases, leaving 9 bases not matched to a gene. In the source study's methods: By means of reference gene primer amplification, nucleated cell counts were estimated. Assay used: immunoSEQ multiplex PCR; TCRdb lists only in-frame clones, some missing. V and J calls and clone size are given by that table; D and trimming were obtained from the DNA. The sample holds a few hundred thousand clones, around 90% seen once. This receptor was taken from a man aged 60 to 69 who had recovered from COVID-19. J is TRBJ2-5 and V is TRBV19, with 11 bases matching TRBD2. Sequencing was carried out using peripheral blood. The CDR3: CASSALTSGAKETQYF. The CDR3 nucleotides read TGTGCCAGTAGCGCCTTGACTAGCGGGGCGAAAGAGACCCAGTACTTC.